The clone carrying this T cell receptor (beta chain) was observed at least ten times. Its antigen remains unidentified. The germline CDR1 and CDR2 sequences are SQVTM and ANQGSEA. The CDR3 loop spans 16 amino acids. Trimming removed 7 bases from V and 2 bases from J; junction bases left unmatched: 9. The time point denotes: longitudinal time-point 3. The unsorted libraries were produced from 2 million PBMCs held at -80 C. This specimen belongs to a study of neurological immune-mediated disorders. The study's findings and limits: None of the CDR3 amino acid sequences found in expanded clones was shared across subjects. This suggests that the TCR-beta repertoires were private in all groups.

Synthesis of cDNA was carried out by template-switch 5'RACE. The reaction used 10-nucleotide random UMIs. Every sequencing run returned over 190 million TCR-beta sequences, which were derived from 15-18 subjects. TCRdb passed the 5' RACE reads through MiXCR, listing each CDR3 protein once. The sample consists of around 100,000 distinct CDR3 sequences, approximately 10% of them appearing once. The chain is built from TRBV29-1 and TRBJ2-1; 12 bases match TRBD2. Sequencing used PBMCs. The sequence was obtained from a female donor with HTLV-1-associated myelopathy (HAM/TSP). CDR3 in amino acids: CSGTRLAGAPYNEQFF. The CDR3 coding sequence is TGCAGCGGCACCCGACTAGCGGGGGCTCCCTACAATGAGCAGTTCTTC.